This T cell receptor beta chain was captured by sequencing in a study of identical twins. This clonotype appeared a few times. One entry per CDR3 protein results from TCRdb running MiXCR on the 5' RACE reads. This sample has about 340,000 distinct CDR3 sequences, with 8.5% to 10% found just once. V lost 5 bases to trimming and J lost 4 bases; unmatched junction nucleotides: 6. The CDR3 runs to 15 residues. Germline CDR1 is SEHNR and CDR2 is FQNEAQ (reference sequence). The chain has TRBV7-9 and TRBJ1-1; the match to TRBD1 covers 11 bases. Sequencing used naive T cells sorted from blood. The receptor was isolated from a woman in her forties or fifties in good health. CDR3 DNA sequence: TGTGCCAGCAGCGGGACAGGGGGGTCGCTCACTGAAGCTTTCTTT. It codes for CASSGTGGSLTEAFF. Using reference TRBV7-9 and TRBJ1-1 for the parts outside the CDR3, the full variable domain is DTGVSQNPRHKITKRGQNVTFRCDPISEHNRLYWYRQTLGQGPEFLTYFQNEAQLEKSRLLSDRFSAERPKGSFSTLEIQRTEQGDSAMYLCASSGTGGSLTEAFFGQGTRLTVV.